Listed here are 2 T cell receptor beta chains from one sample, sequenced in a study of T cells in localized non-small cell lung cancer. The protocol was immunoSEQ multiplex PCR, while the TCRdb copy is restricted to in-frame clones and leaves out a portion. The sample contains 3,500 or so clones, roughly 31% of which appear only once. The sample consisted of normal lung tissue next to the tumor, taken before any cancer treatment. These receptors came from a woman between 40 and 69 years old with stage I lung adenocarcinoma.

The rearrangement uses TRBV5-1 and TRBJ2-1; 7 bases are a match to TRBD2. There are 16 residues in the CDR3. Germline assignment: CDR1 SGHRS and CDR2 YFSETQ. The J segment lost 0 bases and the V segment lost 7 bases, leaving 10 bases of the junction unmatched. CDR3 sequence (DNA): TGCGCCAGCCGGGGATCAAGCGGGACCTCCTACAATGAGCAGTTCTTC. Residues: CASRGSSGTSYNEQFF.

By sample fraction, this clone is large. This chain links TRBV30 with TRBJ1-4, with D possibly matching TRBD1 (6 bases). CDR1 GTSNPN and CDR2 SVGIG come from the germline V gene (reference sequence). The CDR3 loop spans 12 amino acids. The CDR3: CAGGQRREKLFF. CDR3 DNA: TGTGCTGGCGGACAGCGCAGAGAAAAACTGTTTTTT.